A selection of T cell receptor beta chains follows, all from one sample in a study of blood T cell repertoires in COVID-19. Here immunoSEQ multiplex PCR was the method, and the copy in TCRdb shows in-frame clones only, minus some. This sample has 100,000 to 110,000 clones, with roughly 80% found just once. Material: peripheral blood. The receptors derive from a man in his fifties with active or convalescent COVID-19. Both conserved end residues are part of each CDR3. Fields, in order: clone size, J gene, V gene, CDR3 protein. Part of the rows lack a size; the others show once, few, many or a class for expanded clones.

abundance: few
j_gene: TRBJ1-2
v_gene: TRBV30
CDR3aa: CAWTQGGYGYTF

abundance: few
j_gene: TRBJ2-1
v_gene: TRBV9
CDR3aa: CASSATLAGAFDEQFF

abundance: -
j_gene: TRBJ2-3
v_gene: TRBV7-2
CDR3aa: CASTSNEGLAPQYF

abundance: -
j_gene: TRBJ2-3
v_gene: TRBV12-3/TRBV12-4
CDR3aa: CASSLTMGSAQYF

abundance: few
j_gene: TRBJ2-3
v_gene: TRBV6-1
CDR3aa: CASSEWEGPDTQYF

abundance: -
j_gene: TRBJ2-5
v_gene: TRBV7-2
CDR3aa: CASQRGSQETQYF

abundance: -
j_gene: TRBJ2-5
v_gene: TRBV29-1
CDR3aa: CSVGKSGRGETQYF

abundance: once
j_gene: TRBJ2-1
v_gene: TRBV7-9
CDR3aa: CASSPGSYNEQFF

abundance: -
j_gene: TRBJ1-5
v_gene: TRBV5-5
CDR3aa: CASSEEVWEPQHF

abundance: -
j_gene: TRBJ1-2
v_gene: TRBV7-8
CDR3aa: CASSQTGVGYTF

abundance: -
j_gene: TRBJ2-5
v_gene: TRBV27
CDR3aa: CASSFLPTTGHQETQYF

abundance: once
j_gene: TRBJ2-1
v_gene: TRBV14
CDR3aa: CASSLGAGVMFF

abundance: -
j_gene: TRBJ1-5
v_gene: TRBV19
CDR3aa: CASSPWDRGAGQPQHF

abundance: -
j_gene: TRBJ2-5
v_gene: TRBV9
CDR3aa: CASSVTDRPETQYF

abundance: -
j_gene: TRBJ2-3
v_gene: TRBV7-9
CDR3aa: CASSLRLAGATDTQYF

abundance: -
j_gene: TRBJ1-1
v_gene: TRBV5-5
CDR3aa: CASRLGGHTEAFF

abundance: -
j_gene: TRBJ1-2
v_gene: TRBV19
CDR3aa: CASSSSWAQYGYTF

abundance: -
j_gene: TRBJ1-3
v_gene: TRBV6-5
CDR3aa: CASSYPPDRAGNTIYF

abundance: -
j_gene: TRBJ2-3
v_gene: TRBV5-1
CDR3aa: CASSLAFGAQTQYF

abundance: -
j_gene: TRBJ2-5
v_gene: TRBV19
CDR3aa: CASRLRQTGMVETQYF

abundance: -
j_gene: TRBJ1-1
v_gene: TRBV5-8
CDR3aa: CASSWAGGTEAFF

abundance: -
j_gene: TRBJ1-1
v_gene: TRBV6-6
CDR3aa: CASSQDRGHLSSLNTEAFF

abundance: -
j_gene: TRBJ1-4
v_gene: TRBV2
CDR3aa: CASSLQGEINEKLFF

abundance: -
j_gene: TRBJ2-2
v_gene: TRBV29-1
CDR3aa: CSVESPAAINTGELFF

abundance: -
j_gene: TRBJ1-4
v_gene: TRBV2
CDR3aa: CASLRGLNEKLFF

abundance: -
j_gene: TRBJ1-1
v_gene: TRBV19
CDR3aa: CASSSGRGYTEAFF

abundance: -
j_gene: TRBJ2-3
v_gene: TRBV6-5
CDR3aa: CASSYVAGSTDTQYF

abundance: -
j_gene: TRBJ2-3
v_gene: TRBV5-1
CDR3aa: CASSWVGATDTQYF

abundance: -
j_gene: TRBJ2-7
v_gene: TRBV18
CDR3aa: CASSQSGTGFDEQYF

abundance: -
j_gene: TRBJ1-4
v_gene: TRBV6-4
CDR3aa: CARKSRQGKLFF

abundance: -
j_gene: TRBJ2-3
v_gene: TRBV9
CDR3aa: CASSARPSGSSTDTQYF

abundance: -
j_gene: TRBJ1-2
v_gene: TRBV24-1
CDR3aa: CATSHTGVSYGYTF

abundance: -
j_gene: TRBJ2-7
v_gene: TRBV24-1
CDR3aa: CATSDPGRTSGSYEQYF

abundance: -
j_gene: TRBJ2-1
v_gene: TRBV15
CDR3aa: CATGQTYNEQFF

abundance: -
j_gene: TRBJ2-1
v_gene: TRBV3-1/TRBV3-2
CDR3aa: CASSPIGGGNYNEQFF

abundance: -
j_gene: TRBJ1-2
v_gene: TRBV11-2
CDR3aa: CASSEGLGYGYTF

abundance: -
j_gene: TRBJ2-1
v_gene: TRBV5-1
CDR3aa: CASSLNQYNEQFF

abundance: once
j_gene: TRBJ1-5
v_gene: TRBV7-8
CDR3aa: CASSLYQGQGRRVGNQPQHF

abundance: -
j_gene: TRBJ1-1
v_gene: TRBV6-6
CDR3aa: CASSGRGQLNTEAFF

abundance: -
j_gene: TRBJ2-7
v_gene: TRBV7-9
CDR3aa: CASSLLAGVNEQYF

abundance: -
j_gene: TRBJ2-7
v_gene: TRBV27
CDR3aa: CASMGGINSYEQYF